The subject of this entry is one T cell receptor beta chain. These data are taken from a study of blood T cell repertoires in COVID-19. On the study more broadly: Nucleic acid was either cDNA or gDNA, and it came from T cells, B-cell-depleted T cells, or PBMCs.

Original methodology: Estimation of nucleated cell counts was performed using reference gene primer amplification. Assay used: immunoSEQ multiplex PCR; TCRdb lists only in-frame clones, some missing. V and J calls and clone size are copied from that table; D and trimming were computed from the DNA. Of around 260,000 clones listed, less than 85% are singletons. This CDR3 contains 14 residues. V shed 4 bases and J 4 bases; nucleotides not matched to a gene: 4. CDR1 and CDR2 (germline): WSHSY, SAAADI. This TCR came from a man aged 60 to 69 who had recovered from COVID-19. Specimen: peripheral blood. The chain is built from TRBV10-2 and TRBJ1-5; TRBD1 matches at 7 bases. DNA of the CDR3: TGCGCCAGCAGTGCCGGGACAGTGAATCAGCCCCAGCATTTT. It is translated as CASSAGTVNQPQHF.